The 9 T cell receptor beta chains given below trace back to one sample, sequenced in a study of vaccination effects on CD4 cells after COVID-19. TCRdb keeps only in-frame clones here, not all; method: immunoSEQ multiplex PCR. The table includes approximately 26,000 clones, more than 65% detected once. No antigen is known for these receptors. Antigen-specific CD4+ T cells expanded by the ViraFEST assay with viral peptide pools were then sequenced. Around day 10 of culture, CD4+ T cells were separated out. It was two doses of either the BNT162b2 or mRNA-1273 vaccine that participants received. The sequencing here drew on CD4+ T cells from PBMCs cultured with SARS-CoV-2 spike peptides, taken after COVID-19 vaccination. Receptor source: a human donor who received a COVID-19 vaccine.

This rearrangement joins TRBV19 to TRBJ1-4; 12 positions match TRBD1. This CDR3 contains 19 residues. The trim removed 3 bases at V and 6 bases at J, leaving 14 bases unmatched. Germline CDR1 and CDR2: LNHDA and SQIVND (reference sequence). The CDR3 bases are TGTGCCAGTAGTATTTCCTCATGGGACAGGGGGCGCGACTATGAAAAACTGTTTTTT. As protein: CASSISSWDRGRDYEKLFF. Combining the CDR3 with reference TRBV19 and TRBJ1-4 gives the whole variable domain DGGITQSPKYLFRKEGQNVTLSCEQNLNHDAMYWYRQDPGQGLRLIYYSQIVNDFQKGDIAEGYSVSREKKESFPLTVTSAQKNPTAFYLCASSISSWDRGRDYEKLFFGSGTQLSVL.

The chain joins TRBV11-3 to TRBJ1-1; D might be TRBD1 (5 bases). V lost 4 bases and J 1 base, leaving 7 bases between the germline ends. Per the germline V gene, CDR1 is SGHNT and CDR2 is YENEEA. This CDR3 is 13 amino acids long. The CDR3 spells CASSSRGNTEAFF. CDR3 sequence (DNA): TGTGCCAGCAGCTCAAGGGGGAACACTGAAGCTTTCTTT.

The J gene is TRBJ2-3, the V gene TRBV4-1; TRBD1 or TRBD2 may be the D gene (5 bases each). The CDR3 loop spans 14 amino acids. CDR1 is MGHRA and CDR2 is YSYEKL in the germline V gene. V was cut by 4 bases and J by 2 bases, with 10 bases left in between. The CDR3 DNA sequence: TGCGCCAGCAGCCCCAGGGAGTACACAGATACGCAGTATTTT. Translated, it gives CASSPREYTDTQYF.

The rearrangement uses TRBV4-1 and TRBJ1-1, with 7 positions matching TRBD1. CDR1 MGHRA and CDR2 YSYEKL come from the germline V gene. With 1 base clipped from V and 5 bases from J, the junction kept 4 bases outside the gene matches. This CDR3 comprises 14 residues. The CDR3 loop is CASSQGSGGTEAFF. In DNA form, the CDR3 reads TGCGCCAGCAGCCAAGGGTCAGGGGGTACTGAAGCTTTCTTT.

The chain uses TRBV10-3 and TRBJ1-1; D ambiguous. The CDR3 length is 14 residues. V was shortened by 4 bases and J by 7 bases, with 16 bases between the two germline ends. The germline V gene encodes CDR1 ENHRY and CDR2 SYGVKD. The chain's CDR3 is CAISGGQELNEAFF. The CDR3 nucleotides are TGTGCCATCAGTGGAGGTCAGGAACTAAATGAAGCTTTCTTT.

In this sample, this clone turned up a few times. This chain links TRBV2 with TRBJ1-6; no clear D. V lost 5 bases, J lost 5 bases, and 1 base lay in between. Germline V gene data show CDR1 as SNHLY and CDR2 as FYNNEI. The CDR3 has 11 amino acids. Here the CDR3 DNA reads TGTGCCAGCAGTAATAATTCACCCCTCCACTTT. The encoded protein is CASSNNSPLHF.

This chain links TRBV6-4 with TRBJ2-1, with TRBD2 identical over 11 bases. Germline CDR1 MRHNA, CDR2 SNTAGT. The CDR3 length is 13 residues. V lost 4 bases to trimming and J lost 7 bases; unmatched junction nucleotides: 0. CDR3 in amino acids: CASSGTSGNEQFF. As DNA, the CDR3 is TGTGCCAGCAGTGGGACTAGCGGGAATGAGCAGTTCTTC.

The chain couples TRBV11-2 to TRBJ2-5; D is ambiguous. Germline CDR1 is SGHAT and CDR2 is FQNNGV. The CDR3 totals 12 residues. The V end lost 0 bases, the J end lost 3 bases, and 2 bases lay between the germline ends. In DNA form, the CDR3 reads TGTGCCAGCAGCTTAGACAAAGAGACCCAGTACTTC. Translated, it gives CASSLDKETQYF.

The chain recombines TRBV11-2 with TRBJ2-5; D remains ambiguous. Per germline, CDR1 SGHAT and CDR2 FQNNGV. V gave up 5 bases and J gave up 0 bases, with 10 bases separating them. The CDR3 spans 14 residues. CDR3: CASSRDGYQETQYF. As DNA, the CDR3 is TGTGCCAGCAGCCGAGACGGATACCAAGAGACCCAGTACTTC.